This T cell receptor beta chain originates from a study of cytomegalovirus exposure and HLA in healthy donors (dated by TCRdb to about 2017). For context, the study as a whole: In an earlier analysis of around 540 of the donors, 250 to 300 Gb of sequence data and just under 120 million unique TCR beta sequences from about 190 million T cells were reported. An early release that covered more than 550 HLA-typed donors contained 250 to 350 gigabases of sequencing data and 80 million or so unique TCR sequences. Of the 350 to 400 genotyped donors, roughly 85% fell in the genetic ancestry cluster associated with self-reported Caucasian donors. The study aimed to test whether signatures of past pathogen exposure could be identified by cataloging public T cell receptors. The T cell repertoires of several hundred subjects were profiled by immunosequencing and related to cytomegalovirus serostatus. Along with the roughly 670-subject first cohort, a separate validation cohort of over a hundred different subjects was used. To predict cytomegalovirus infection status, the study brought together high-throughput TCR immunosequencing, statistical association of individual TCRs with disease status, and machine learning. A later analysis re-analyzed previously published TCR beta repertoires from 600 to 850 donors and added high-resolution HLA genotyping to study TCR occurrence patterns. The later analysis used no new phenotypic data to find candidate immune exposures, relying instead on TCR beta sequences and their occurrence across donors. In an earlier analysis of 550 to 700 of the donors, high-throughput TCR beta sequencing was used to judge whether each TCR beta V gene segment behaved as functional or pseudogenic. Donor age, sex, ethnicity and CMV serostatus were compiled alongside the repertoire data. Genome-wide SNP genotypes for about 60% of the roughly 700 donors were used in a later genetic analysis, which treated that subset as a discovery cohort. Every discovery cohort repertoire had been produced on one sequencing platform. HLA typing included class I and class II loci at four-digit resolution. Typing coverage varied by locus: roughly 629-640 donors for A, B, C, DRB1 and DQB1; approximately 500 for DQA1; around 570 for DPA1; roughly 450 for DPB1. Five DR-DQ haplotypes were handled as single units for association and clustering because linkage in the cohort was strong. Among 300 to 450 genotyped donors of the cohort, an average of around 240,000 unique TCR beta nucleotide sequences were sequenced per donor, roughly a sixth of them non-productive.

Its CDR3 holds 14 amino acids, cysteine through phenylalanine. The DNA shown is the 42-base CDR3, in frame from base 1. The CDR1 and CDR2 encoded by the germline V gene are MRHNA and SNTAGT. V is cut by 7 bases and J by 4 bases, and the space between the germline ends is 14 bases. Library method: the immunoSEQ multiplex PCR assay. The multiplex PCR relied on a mix of 60 forward primers for TCR Vbeta segments and 13 reverse primers for TCR Jbeta segments. A multiplex PCR assay on genomic DNA amplified the CDR3 region of rearranged TCR beta genes. On the Illumina HiSeq System, the amplified TCR beta libraries were sequenced as 87-base-pair reads. Regarding the original processing steps: A later analysis tallied about 77 million unique TCR beta chains across the 700 or so repertoires, and about 10 million of those chains were shared by two or more donors. To remove PCR and sequencing errors, raw reads were error-corrected and collapsed into unique sequences using a nearest-neighbor algorithm that merged closely related sequences. V, D and J gene segments were assigned by aligning CDR3 sequences to IMGT reference sequences. Each retained sequence needed at least a six-nucleotide match to both a V gene segment and a J gene segment. Rearrangements were called productive when the CDR3 lacked stop codons and stayed in frame with V and J; all others were non-productive. Following IMGT convention, CDR3 was defined as the stretch from the second conserved V-encoded cysteine to the conserved J-encoded phenylalanine. In an earlier analysis of around 600 of the donors, sequences lacking an unambiguous match to a single V gene segment were excluded. In an earlier analysis of roughly 600 of the donors, a V segment was called functional when productive rearrangements were above 56.7%, and segregating when the standard deviation between donors exceeded 5%. A statistical classification framework was built to diagnose cytomegalovirus status from the catalog of TCR beta chain sequences. In a later analysis, V and J genes were assigned by comparing TCR nucleotide sequences against IMGT/GENE-DB human TR gene sequences. In a later analysis, CDR3 sequences and most-parsimonious VDJ recombination scenarios were assigned using the TCRdist pipeline. In a later analysis, every TCR beta chain was defined by the combination of its CDR3 amino acid sequence and its V-gene family, and reads without a unique V-gene family were dropped. To address suspected cross-contamination and a sequencing artifact, a later analysis removed roughly 640 highly shared, low-generation-probability nucleotide sequences. In a later analysis, a clonal expansion index was calculated for each public chain from normalized within-repertoire ranks of inferred template counts. In a later analysis, generation probabilities were computed with a VDJ recombination model fitted to out-of-frame rearrangements, and the resulting probabilities were checked against IGoR. In a later analysis, TCR-TCR, TCR-HLA and TCR-CMV co-occurrence was scored with hypergeometric tests, and a repertoire-size bias correction was applied to TCR pairs. A later analysis estimated false discovery rates by permuting HLA or CMV assignments 20 times. A later analysis grouped co-occurring TCRs with DBSCAN, adding TCRdist sequence similarity when clustering within HLA-allele-positive subsets. For co-occurrence clustering, repertoires with fewer than 30,000 or more than 120,000 public chains were excluded, along with four or five repertoires with anomalous nucleotide sharing. Here the immuneACCESS table is served through TCRdb, limited to in-frame sequences with V and J called. Missing clones are a known gap in these copies; in checked studies unresolved V genes cover under half, and the rest lacks a known reason. D and trimming were read from the DNA, whereas the V and J calls and clone size are those reported in that table. A total of approximately 77,000 clones appear in this sample, more than 55% of them only once. The top ten clonotypes cover around 4.7% of the sample.

The cohort was made up of 650 to 700 healthy bone marrow donors. At the time of sampling, every cohort member was nominally healthy, though immune exposures that went unrecorded were likely present. The donor was CMV seropositive and was included in the group of 289 seropositive cohort members. A peripheral blood sample was provided by each donor, and peripheral blood mononuclear cells were used for TCR beta sequencing. The Qiagen DNeasy Blood Extraction Kit was used to extract genomic DNA from the blood cell samples. Broader findings and caveats from the paper: Some IMGT-functional V segments, including TRBV6-2 and TRBV6-3, could not be distinguished by the 87-base-pair reads and were therefore excluded. Roughly uniform sequencing depth across donors was assumed in presence/absence analyses, although this assumption may not hold. The classifier was reported to diagnose cytomegalovirus status with high specificity and sensitivity in both the original and validation cohorts. In an earlier analysis of around 600 of the donors, most TCR beta V segments were observed in productive rearrangements about 90% or about 30% of the time, broadly matching IMGT annotations. V-gene and J-gene trimming of TCR beta chains was associated with a missense DCLRE1C variant in a later genetic analysis, and the association was replicated in an independent cohort. In a later analysis, some 18,000 TCR beta sequences were associated with specific HLA alleles at a false discovery rate of 0.05. The authors suggested that the approach could potentially be generalized to other disease states and immunological phenotypes. CMV serostatus was the only immune exposure information available for the cohort. Because counts were too low, 15 to 20 rarely observed V segments, including chromosome 9 orphons, were left out of the earlier analysis of 587 of the donors. The study gave a list of roughly 150 TCR beta chains associated with cytomegalovirus. A few of the identified cytomegalovirus-associated TCR beta chains were confirmed in vitro to be specific for cytomegalovirus antigens. According to a later analysis, parvovirus B19, influenza, CMV and Epstein-Barr virus appeared linked to several top co-occurrence clusters. A cluster of highly shared sequence variants was judged likely to be a technical artifact of the sequencing pipeline. A later genetic analysis reported fewer N-insertions in productive TCRs among donors in an Asian-associated ancestry cluster than the approximately 670-donor mean. Linkage disequilibrium might explain the correlated functional status among segregating V segments, but an unknown experimental factor could not be excluded. Across donors, most TCR sequences were observed very rarely, whereas some public TCRs were present in many individuals. A later analysis found that HLA-associated TCR beta chains were more clonally expanded and had lower generation probabilities than equally common non-associated chains. Most CMV-associated TCR beta chains appeared to be HLA-restricted in a later analysis, and the HLA associations seemed to be driven largely by CMV exposure. HLA typing was unavailable for some donors at each locus, so association tests used only the typed subset. A further reported finding was that TCR beta sequences accurately predicted the HLA-A and HLA-B alleles for most subjects in the first cohort. In this cohort, only TCR beta chains were sequenced, and detectable features were limited by the absence of alpha or paired-chain data. A later analysis found that TCR association rates varied across HLA loci, with DRB1 alleles showing the most associated TCRs and HLA-C alleles the fewest. When HLA alleles, especially DR and DQ, strongly co-occurred, TCR associations were difficult to assign to individual alleles.

A note on this clone: Its specific antigen is unknown. It has no much larger one-base neighbor in the sample; base qualities were not kept.

Sequenced input: PBMCs. The receptor comes from a man aged 60 to 75 in good health and CMV-seropositive. The chain is made from TRBV6-4 and TRBJ1-5, and the D gene may be TRBD1, 6 bases matching. The DNA is as follows: TGTGCCAGCAATGTCCAGGGGCCTAATCAGCCCCAGCATTTT. Its protein product is CASNVQGPNQPQHF.